Sequencing of this T cell receptor (beta chain) was carried out in a study of beta chain features in type 1 diabetes. Findings of the study overall: Researchers reported that naive, central memory and Treg TCRB repertoires appeared more similar in patients than in healthy donors. Shorter TCRB CDR3s, moderately but significantly so, were found in Type 1 diabetes patients in all four CD4+ subsets.

Of note for this clone: The antigen is unknown.

Germline V gives CDR1 SEHNR, CDR2 FQNEAQ (reference sequence). Trimming took 3 bases from V and 7 from J, leaving 19 bases between them. This CDR3 is 15 amino acids long. Every bit of the isolated RNA underwent reverse transcription, so sequencing read expressed TCRB transcripts. TCRdb's copy holds only in-frame clones and misses some; the assay was immunoSEQ multiplex PCR. The sample holds around 650,000 clones, around 11% seen once. V gene TRBV7-9 combines with J gene TRBJ2-7; D perhaps matches TRBD1 (6 bases). Sequenced: naive CD4+ T cells from blood. The sequence was collected from a man aged 30 to 39 with type 1 diabetes. The CDR3 sequence: CASSFRDTNPTEQYF. Written as DNA, the CDR3 is TGTGCCAGCAGCTTTCGGGACACCAACCCCACGGAGCAGTACTTC.